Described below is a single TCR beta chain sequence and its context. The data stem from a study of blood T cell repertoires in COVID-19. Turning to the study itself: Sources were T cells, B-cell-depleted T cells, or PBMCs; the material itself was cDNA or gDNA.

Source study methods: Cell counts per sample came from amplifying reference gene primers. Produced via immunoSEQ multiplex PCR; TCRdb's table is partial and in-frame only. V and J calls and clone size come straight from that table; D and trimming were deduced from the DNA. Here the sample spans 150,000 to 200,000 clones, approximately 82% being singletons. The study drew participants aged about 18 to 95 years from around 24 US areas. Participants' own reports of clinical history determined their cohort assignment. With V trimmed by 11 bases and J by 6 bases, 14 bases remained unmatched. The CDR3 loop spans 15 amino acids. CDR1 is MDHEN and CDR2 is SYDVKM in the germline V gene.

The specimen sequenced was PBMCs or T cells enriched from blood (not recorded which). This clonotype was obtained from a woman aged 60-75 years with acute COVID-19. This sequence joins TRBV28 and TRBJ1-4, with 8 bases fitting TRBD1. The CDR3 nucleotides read TGTGCCGGGTGCAGAACAGGGGGACCCGATGAAAAACTGTTTTTT. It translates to CAGCRTGGPDEKLFF.